The present entry profiles one TCR beta chain with its context. Antigen: not known. Included in the TCR beta cDNA libraries were unique molecular identifiers. Each CDR3 protein gets one entry after TCRdb re-called the PCR reads with MiXCR. The table records around 400,000 distinct CDR3 sequences, approximately 38% of them present only once. This specimen belongs to a study of post-analysis software for immune sequencing data. The CDR3 extends over 15 amino acids. With 1 base removed from V and 1 base from J, the gap between germline ends came to 9 bases. General observations from the study: Among roughly five TRBV segments more frequent in patients than controls were TRBV5-6, TRBV5-1 and TRBV20-1.

The sequenced sample was blood. The chain has TRBV12-3 or TRBV12-4 and TRBJ2-3; a possible D gene is TRBD1 (6 bases). This TCR derives from a girl aged 10 to 17 with multiple sclerosis. The CDR3 region is CASSLEGQRTDTQYF. In DNA form, the CDR3 reads TGTGCCAGCAGTTTAGAGGGACAACGCACAGATACGCAGTATTTT.